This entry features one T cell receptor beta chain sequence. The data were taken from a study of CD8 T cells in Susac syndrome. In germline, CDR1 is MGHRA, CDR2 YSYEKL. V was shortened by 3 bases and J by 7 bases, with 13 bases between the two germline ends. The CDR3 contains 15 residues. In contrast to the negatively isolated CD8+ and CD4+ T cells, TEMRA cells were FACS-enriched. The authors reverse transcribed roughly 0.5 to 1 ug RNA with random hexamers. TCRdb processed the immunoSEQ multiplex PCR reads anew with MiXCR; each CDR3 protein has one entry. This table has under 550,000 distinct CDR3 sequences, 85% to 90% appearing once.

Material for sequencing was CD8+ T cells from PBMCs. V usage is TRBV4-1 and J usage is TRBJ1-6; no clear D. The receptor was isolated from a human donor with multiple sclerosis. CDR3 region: CASSQGGSINSPLHF. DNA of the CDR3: TGCGCCAGCAGCCAGGGCGGATCTATCAATTCACCCCTCCACTTT.